Following are 18 T cell receptor beta chains from one sample sequenced in a study of T cell responses to AZD1222 COVID-19 vaccine. Only in-frame clones appear in the TCRdb table, and some are missing; sequencing was by immunoSEQ multiplex PCR. The sample contains about 140,000 clones, over 90% of which appear only once. The starting material was peripheral blood, obtained on day 0 of MenACWY control vaccination. The receptors were sampled from an adult in good health.

V and J are TRBV5-5 and TRBJ1-5; the D is unclear. The germline gives CDR1 SGHKS, CDR2 YYEKEE (reference sequence). V was shortened by 0 bases and J by 6 bases, with 10 bases between the two germline ends. The CDR3 spans 14 residues. The CDR3 bases are TGTGCCAGCAGCTTGGGGGGAGGAGGTCAGCCCCAGCATTTT. This encodes CASSLGGGGQPQHF.

The chain uses TRBV5-1 and TRBJ1-2; TRBD1 matches at 7 bases. This CDR3 contains 18 residues. With V trimmed by 0 bases and J by 8 bases, 19 bases remained unmatched. Germline CDR1 is SGHRS and CDR2 is YFSETQ. CDR3 sequence: CASSLGGTVRSVLRGYTF. CDR3 nucleotide sequence: TGCGCCAGCAGCTTGGGGGGGACAGTCCGTTCCGTTTTGAGGGGCTACACCTTC.

This rearrangement joins TRBV9 to TRBJ2-1, with a possible D match to TRBD2 (5 bases). This CDR3 has 15 residues. V dropped 4 bases and J dropped 4 bases, with 15 bases sitting between them. In germline, CDR1 is SGDLS, CDR2 YYNGEE. The DNA of the CDR3 is TGTGCCAGCAGCCCCCTCCCTCTAGCTTACAATGAGCAGTTCTTC. Translated: CASSPLPLAYNEQFF.

V and J are TRBV7-2 and TRBJ2-7; 10 bases agree with TRBD2. CDR3 length equals 17 residues. The V gene end was trimmed by 1 base and the J gene end by 8 bases; junction bases not matched to a gene: 14. In germline, CDR1 is SGHTA, CDR2 FQGNSA. CDR3 DNA: TGTGCCAGCAGCTTAGTTCCTTTGTCTAGCGGGAGAGTACAGCAGTACTTC. Translating it yields CASSLVPLSSGRVQQYF.

V gene TRBV4-3 combines with J gene TRBJ2-1; D unclear. CDR1 and CDR2 (germline): LGHNA, YSLEER. The CDR3 sequence is 15 residues long. The V end was cut by 0 bases, the J end by 8 bases, with 14 bases between. The CDR3 DNA reads TGCGCCAGCAGCCAAGATGCGACATTTAACGATGAGCAGTTCTTC. Translating it yields CASSQDATFNDEQFF.

The chain recombines TRBV5-1 with TRBJ1-5, with D perhaps matching TRBD1 (5 bases). V was cut by 1 base and J by 0 bases, with 17 bases left in between. Germline V gene data show CDR1 as SGHRS and CDR2 as YFSETQ. The CDR3 runs to 18 residues. CDR3 sequence reads: CASSLKAIGTDSNQPQHF. Here the CDR3 DNA reads TGCGCCAGCAGCTTGAAGGCGATAGGGACGGATAGCAATCAGCCCCAGCATTTT.

The chain recombines TRBV4-3 with TRBJ1-2; the match to TRBD1 covers 9 bases. In germline, CDR1 is LGHNA, CDR2 YSLEER. There are 16 residues in the CDR3. The J segment lost 4 bases and the V segment lost 4 bases, leaving 10 bases of the junction unmatched. CDR3 sequence (DNA): TGCGCCAGCAGCCTCATGACAGGGGGTCAAGGCTATGGCTACACCTTC. Translation: CASSLMTGGQGYGYTF.

This sequence joins TRBV7-9 and TRBJ2-1, with D tentatively TRBD2 (5 bases). CDR1 is SEHNR, CDR2 FQNEAQ, per germline (reference sequence). This CDR3 is built from 12 residues. The V gene lost 5 bases and the J gene lost 10 bases, with 12 bases spanning the gap. The CDR3 bases are TGTGCCAGCAGCCTACTGGAGGACGAGCAGTTCTTC. It codes for CASSLLEDEQFF.

J is TRBJ2-7 and V is TRBV7-6, with TRBD1 matching over 7 bases. CDR3 length equals 13 residues. V lost 5 bases to trimming and J lost 7 bases; unmatched junction nucleotides: 8. In germline, CDR1 is SGHVS, CDR2 FNYEAQ. CDR3 DNA sequence: TGTGCCAGCAGCATCGCAGGGGGTCGAGAGCAGTACTTC. Translating gives CASSIAGGREQYF.

In this sample, this clone turned up once. This rearrangement joins TRBV7-9 to TRBJ2-6, with TRBD1 matching 7 bases. The CDR3 extends over 19 amino acids. Germline CDR1 and CDR2: SEHNR and FQNEAQ (reference sequence). V was clipped by 5 bases and J by 2 bases; unmatched bases: 15. CDR3 sequence reads: CASSALRDRVSTGANVLTF. CDR3 DNA sequence: TGTGCCAGCAGCGCCCTCCGGGACAGAGTCTCTACTGGGGCCAACGTCCTGACTTTC.

The CDR3 region has the DNA TGTGCCAGTAGTATTCACAGGGAGCCCGGCAATCAGCCCCAGCATTTT. This encodes CASSIHREPGNQPQHF. This chain joins TRBV19 and TRBJ1-5; D possibly corresponds to TRBD1 (6 bases). CDR1 is LNHDA, CDR2 SQIVND, per germline (reference sequence). CDR3 length: 16 residues. Trimming shortened V by 3 bases and J by 2 bases, and 14 bases separated the two germline ends.

This clone was counted between two and nine times. This chain joins TRBV7-9 and TRBJ2-5; the D is unclear. Germline lookup yields CDR1 SEHNR and CDR2 FQNEAQ (reference sequence). The CDR3 has 15 residues. V lost 5 bases, J lost 2 bases, and 15 bases lay in between. The CDR3 region has the DNA TGTGCCAGCAGCCCTGCAATTGGAGAACAAGAGACCCAGTACTTC. Translating it yields CASSPAIGEQETQYF.

This chain joins TRBV2 and TRBJ1-3; TRBD1 matches 7 bases. V gave up 11 bases and J gave up 2 bases; unmatched junction bases: 6. Germline V lookup: CDR1 SNHLY, CDR2 FYNNEI. This CDR3 is 13 amino acids long. CDR3 residues: CAARQGAGNTIYF. CDR3 bases: TGTGCCGCCCGACAGGGTGCTGGAAACACCATATATTTT.

This sequence joins TRBV5-1 and TRBJ2-3; D possibly matches TRBD1 or TRBD2 (6 bases each). Germline lookup yields CDR1 SGHRS and CDR2 YFSETQ. The CDR3 has 17 amino acids. With 0 bases removed from V and 0 bases from J, the gap between germline ends came to 14 bases. In nucleotides, the CDR3 is TGCGCCAGCAGCTTGGACCAGGGGACTGGAAGCACAGATACGCAGTATTTT. Translation gives CASSLDQGTGSTDTQYF.

This chain uses TRBV7-2 with TRBJ2-1; the D is unclear. The germline V and J ends were trimmed by 1 base and 10 bases, with 11 bases remaining between them. Germline V gene data show CDR1 as SGHTA and CDR2 as FQGNSA. CDR3 size: 13 residues. This CDR3 is CASSLGAEVEQFF. The DNA of the CDR3 is TGTGCCAGCAGCTTAGGGGCAGAGGTGGAGCAGTTCTTC.

The chain joins TRBV6-5 to TRBJ1-3, with TRBD1 matching 7 bases. V trimming: 2 bases; J trimming: 8 bases; junction bases outside the gene matches: 3. The CDR3 extends over 13 amino acids. In germline, CDR1 is MNHEY, CDR2 SVGAGI. The CDR3 reads CASSYRQGHTIYF. CDR3 sequence (DNA): TGTGCCAGCAGTTACCGACAGGGCCACACCATATATTTT.

This clone was counted once. This chain links TRBV24-1 with TRBJ1-2; the D gene is possibly TRBD1 (6 bases). This CDR3 comprises 15 residues. The ends were cut back, 7 bases at V and 8 bases at J, with 22 bases in the middle. Germline V lookup: CDR1 KGHDR, CDR2 SFDVKD. The CDR3 is CATRGSQGASEGYTF. The CDR3 DNA reads as TGTGCCACCAGGGGCTCACAGGGTGCCTCGGAGGGCTACACCTTC.

The gene calls are TRBV7-2 and TRBJ2-7; no definite D call. Germline CDR1 and CDR2: SGHTA and FQGNSA. Trimming took 4 bases from V and 4 from J, leaving 11 bases between them. The CDR3 extends over 13 amino acids. CDR3 loop: CASSSGRNYEQYF. The CDR3 DNA reads TGTGCCAGCAGCTCTGGACGGAATTACGAGCAGTACTTC.